This entry concerns a single TCR beta chain. Its cognate antigen is unknown. The same CDR3 arises from other DNA sequences in this sample as well. PCR amplification relied on 60 Vbeta primers (plus 13 Jbeta primers). Methods used by the authors: As a later analysis found, there were roughly 80 million unique TCR beta chains, of which roughly 11 million were shared. Produced via immunoSEQ multiplex PCR; TCRdb's table is partial and in-frame only. From that table come the V and J calls and clone size; the DNA was used to work out D and trimming. Here the sample spans roughly 250,000 clones, about 75% being singletons. CDR3 length: 15 amino acids. Germline V CDR1 and CDR2: SGHRS, YFSETQ. Trimming cost V 1 base and J 0 bases, with 8 bases left between them. These data are taken from a study of cytomegalovirus exposure and HLA in healthy donors. Study findings and constraints: Productive status was seen about 87% or about 30% of the time for most TCR beta V segments in an earlier analysis. Most CMV-associated TCR beta chains were later found to appear HLA-restricted.

This receptor was obtained from a female donor in good health and CMV-seronegative. The sequenced material came from PBMCs. V is TRBV5-1 and J is TRBJ2-1, with unresolved D. The CDR3 spells CASSLTDSSYNEQFF. The CDR3 DNA sequence: TGCGCCAGCAGCTTGACCGATAGCTCCTACAATGAGCAGTTCTTC.